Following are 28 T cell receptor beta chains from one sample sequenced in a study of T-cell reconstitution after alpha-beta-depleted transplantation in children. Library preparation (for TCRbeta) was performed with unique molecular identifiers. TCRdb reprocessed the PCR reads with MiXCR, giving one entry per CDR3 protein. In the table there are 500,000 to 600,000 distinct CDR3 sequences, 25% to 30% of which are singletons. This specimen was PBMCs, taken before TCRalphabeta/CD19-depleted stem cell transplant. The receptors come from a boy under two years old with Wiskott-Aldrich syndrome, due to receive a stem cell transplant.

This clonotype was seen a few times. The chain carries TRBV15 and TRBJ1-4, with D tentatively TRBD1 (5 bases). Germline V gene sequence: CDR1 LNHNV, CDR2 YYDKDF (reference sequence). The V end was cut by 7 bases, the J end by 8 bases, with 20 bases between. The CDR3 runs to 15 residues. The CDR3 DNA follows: TGTGCCACCACCAAAGAAGGGACTGCCTCCGAAAAACTGTTTTTT. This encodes CATTKEGTASEKLFF.

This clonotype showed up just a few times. The CDR3 is CAVNFGTSGNEQFF. CDR3 DNA: TGTGCCGTCAATTTCGGGACTAGCGGGAATGAGCAGTTCTTC. The J gene is TRBJ2-1, the V gene TRBV10-3; 12 bases are shared with TRBD2. Germline V gene sequence: CDR1 ENHRY, CDR2 SYGVKD. Germline trimming cut 11 bases from V and 7 bases from J; bases unmatched to any gene: 9. This CDR3 region has 14 residues.

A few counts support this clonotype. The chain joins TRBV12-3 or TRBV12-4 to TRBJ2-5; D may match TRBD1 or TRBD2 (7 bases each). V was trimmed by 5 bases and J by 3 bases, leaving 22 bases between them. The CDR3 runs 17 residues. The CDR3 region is CASSLRLAEGAKETQYF. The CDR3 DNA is TGTGCCAGCAGTCTCAGACTAGCTGAGGGGGCGAAAGAGACCCAGTACTTC.

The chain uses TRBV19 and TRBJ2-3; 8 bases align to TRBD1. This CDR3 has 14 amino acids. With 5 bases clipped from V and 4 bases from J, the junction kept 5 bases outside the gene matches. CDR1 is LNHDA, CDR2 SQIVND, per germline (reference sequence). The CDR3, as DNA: TGTGCCAGTAGTCCGGGACAGGACCCAGATACGCAGTATTTT. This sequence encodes CASSPGQDPDTQYF.

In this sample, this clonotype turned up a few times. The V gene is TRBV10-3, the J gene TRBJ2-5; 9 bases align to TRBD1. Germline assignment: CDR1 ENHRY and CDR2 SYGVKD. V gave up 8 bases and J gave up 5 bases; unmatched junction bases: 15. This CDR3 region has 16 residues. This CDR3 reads CAIGRQGVSLGETQYF. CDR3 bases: TGTGCCATCGGGCGACAGGGGGTTAGCCTCGGGGAGACCCAGTACTTC.

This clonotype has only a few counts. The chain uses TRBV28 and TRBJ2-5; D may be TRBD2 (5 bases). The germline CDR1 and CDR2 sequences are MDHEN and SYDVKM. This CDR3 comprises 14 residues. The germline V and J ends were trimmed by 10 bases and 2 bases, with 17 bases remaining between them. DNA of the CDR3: TGTGCCATCAAAAGAGGTGGACTTCAAGAGACCCAGTACTTC. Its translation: CAIKRGGLQETQYF.

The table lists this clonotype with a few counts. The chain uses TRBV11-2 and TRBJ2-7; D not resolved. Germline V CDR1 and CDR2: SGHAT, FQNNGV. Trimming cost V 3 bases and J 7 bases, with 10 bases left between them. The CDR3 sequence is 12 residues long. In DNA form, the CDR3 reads TGTGCCAGCAGCTTTCCGGGTTGGGAGCAGTACTTC. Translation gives CASSFPGWEQYF.

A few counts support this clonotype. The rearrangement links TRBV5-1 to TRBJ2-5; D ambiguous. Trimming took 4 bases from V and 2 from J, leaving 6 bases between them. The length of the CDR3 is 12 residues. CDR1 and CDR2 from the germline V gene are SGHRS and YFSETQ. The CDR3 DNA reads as TGCGCCAGCAGCCGTGAACAAGAGACCCAGTACTTC. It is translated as CASSREQETQYF.

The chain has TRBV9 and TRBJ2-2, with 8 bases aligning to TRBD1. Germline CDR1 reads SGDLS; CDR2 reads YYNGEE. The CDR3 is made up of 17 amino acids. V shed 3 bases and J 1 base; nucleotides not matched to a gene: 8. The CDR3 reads CASSGLPGTGNTGELFF. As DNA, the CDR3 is TGTGCCAGCAGCGGCCTACCCGGGACAGGGAACACCGGGGAGCTGTTTTTT.

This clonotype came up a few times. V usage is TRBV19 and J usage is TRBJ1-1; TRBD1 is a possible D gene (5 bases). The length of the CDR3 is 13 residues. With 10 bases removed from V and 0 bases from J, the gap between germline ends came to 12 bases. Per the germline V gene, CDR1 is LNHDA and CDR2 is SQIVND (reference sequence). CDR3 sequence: CATRTSMNTEAFF. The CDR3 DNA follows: TGTGCCACCAGGACATCTATGAACACTGAAGCTTTCTTT.

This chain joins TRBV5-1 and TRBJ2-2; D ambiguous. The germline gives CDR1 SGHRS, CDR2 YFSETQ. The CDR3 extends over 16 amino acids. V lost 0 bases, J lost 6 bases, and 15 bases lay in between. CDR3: CASSLGQAPAAGELFF. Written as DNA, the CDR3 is TGCGCCAGCAGCTTGGGCCAGGCCCCGGCGGCCGGGGAGCTGTTTTTT. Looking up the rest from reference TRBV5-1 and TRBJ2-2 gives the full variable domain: KAGVTQTPRYLIKTRGQQVTLSCSPISGHRSVSWYQQTPGQGLQFLFEYFSETQRNKGNFPGRFSGRQFSNSRSEMNVSTLELGDSALYLCASSLGQAPAAGELFFGEGSRLTVL.

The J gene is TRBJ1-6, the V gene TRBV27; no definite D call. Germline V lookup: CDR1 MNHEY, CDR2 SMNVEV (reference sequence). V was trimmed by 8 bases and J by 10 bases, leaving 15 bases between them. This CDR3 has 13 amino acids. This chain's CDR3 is CASHFSMGSPLHF. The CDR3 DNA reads TGTGCCAGCCACTTTTCCATGGGCTCACCCCTCCACTTT.

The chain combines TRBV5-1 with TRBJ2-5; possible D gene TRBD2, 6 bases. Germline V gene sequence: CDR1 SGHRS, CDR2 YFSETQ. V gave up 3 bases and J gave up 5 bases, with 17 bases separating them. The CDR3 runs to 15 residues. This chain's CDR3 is CASSYRTSGEETQYF. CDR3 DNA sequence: TGCGCCAGCAGCTACCGCACATCGGGGGAGGAGACCCAGTACTTC.

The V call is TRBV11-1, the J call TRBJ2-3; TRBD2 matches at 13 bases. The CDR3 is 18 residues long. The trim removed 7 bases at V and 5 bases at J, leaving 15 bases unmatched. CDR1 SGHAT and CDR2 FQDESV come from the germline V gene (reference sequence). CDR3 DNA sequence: TGTGCCAGCACCCCGGCACTAGGACTAGCGGGAGCAGGAGATACGCAGTATTTT. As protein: CASTPALGLAGAGDTQYF.

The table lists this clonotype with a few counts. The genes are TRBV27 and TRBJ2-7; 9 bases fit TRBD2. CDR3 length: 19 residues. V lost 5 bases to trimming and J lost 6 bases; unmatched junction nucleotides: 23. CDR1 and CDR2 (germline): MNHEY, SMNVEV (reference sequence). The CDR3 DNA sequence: TGTGCCAGCAGTGGCTGTGGGGGGGTGATAGCGGGAGCATTGTGCGAGCAGTACTTC. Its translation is CASSGCGGVIAGALCEQYF.

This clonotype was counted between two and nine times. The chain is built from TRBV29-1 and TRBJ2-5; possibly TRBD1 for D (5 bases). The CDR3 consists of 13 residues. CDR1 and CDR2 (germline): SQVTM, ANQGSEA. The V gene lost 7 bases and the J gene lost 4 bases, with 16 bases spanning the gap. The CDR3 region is CSAAAGMGETQYF. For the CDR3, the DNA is TGCAGCGCCGCCGCAGGGATGGGAGAGACCCAGTACTTC.

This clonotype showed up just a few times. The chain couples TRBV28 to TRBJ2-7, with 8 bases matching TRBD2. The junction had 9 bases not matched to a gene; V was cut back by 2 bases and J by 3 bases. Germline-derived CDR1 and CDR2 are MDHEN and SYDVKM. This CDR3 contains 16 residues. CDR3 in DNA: TGTGCCAGCAGTTTAGGGTTCTCGGGGGGGGTCTACGAGCAGTACTTC. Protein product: CASSLGFSGGVYEQYF.

The CDR3, as DNA: TGCGCCAGCAGCACGACGACTAGTTCCTACAATCGGGAGACCCAGTACTTC. Translated, it gives CASSTTTSSYNRETQYF. The rearrangement uses TRBV5-1 and TRBJ2-5; maybe TRBD2 (6 bases). V was shortened by 4 bases and J by 5 bases, with 24 bases between the two germline ends. The CDR3 spans 17 residues. CDR1 SGHRS and CDR2 YFSETQ come from the germline V gene.

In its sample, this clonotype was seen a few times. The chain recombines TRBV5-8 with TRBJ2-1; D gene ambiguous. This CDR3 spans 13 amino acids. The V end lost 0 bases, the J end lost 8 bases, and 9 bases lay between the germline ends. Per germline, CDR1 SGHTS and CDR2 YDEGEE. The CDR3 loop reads CASSLGLGDEQFF. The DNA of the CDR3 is TGTGCCAGCAGCTTGGGCCTCGGCGATGAGCAGTTCTTC.

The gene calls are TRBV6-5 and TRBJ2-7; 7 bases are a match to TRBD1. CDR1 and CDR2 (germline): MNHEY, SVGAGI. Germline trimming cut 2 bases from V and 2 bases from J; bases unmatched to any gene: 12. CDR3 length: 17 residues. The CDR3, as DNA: TGTGCCAGCAGTTACCGTCGGGACAGAACCTTCCCCTACGAGCAGTACTTC. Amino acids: CASSYRRDRTFPYEQYF.

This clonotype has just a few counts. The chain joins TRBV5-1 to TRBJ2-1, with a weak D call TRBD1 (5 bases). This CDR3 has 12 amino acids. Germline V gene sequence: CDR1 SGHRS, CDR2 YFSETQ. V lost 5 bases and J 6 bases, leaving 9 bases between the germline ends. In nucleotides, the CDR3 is TGCGCCAGCAGACAGGTTATCAATGAGCAGTTCTTC. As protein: CASRQVINEQFF.

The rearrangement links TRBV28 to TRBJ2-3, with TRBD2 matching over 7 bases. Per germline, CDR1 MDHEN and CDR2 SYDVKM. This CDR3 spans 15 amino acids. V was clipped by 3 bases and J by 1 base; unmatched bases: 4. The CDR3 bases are TGTGCCAGCAGTTTGGAACTAGCGCGCACAGATACGCAGTATTTT. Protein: CASSLELARTDTQYF.

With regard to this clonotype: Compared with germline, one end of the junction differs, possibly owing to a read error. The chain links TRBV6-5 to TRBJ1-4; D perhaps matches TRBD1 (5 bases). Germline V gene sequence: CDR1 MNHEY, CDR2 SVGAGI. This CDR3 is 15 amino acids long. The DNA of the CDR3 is TGTGCCAGCAGTCTACAGGCTGGCACTAATGAAGAACTGTTTTTT. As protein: CASSLQAGTNEELFF.

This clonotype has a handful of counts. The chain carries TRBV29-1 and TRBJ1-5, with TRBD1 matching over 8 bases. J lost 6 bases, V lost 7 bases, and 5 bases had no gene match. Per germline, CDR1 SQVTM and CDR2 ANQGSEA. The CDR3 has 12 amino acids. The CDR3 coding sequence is TGCAGCGCCACGACAGGGGCTCAGCCCCAGCATTTT. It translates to CSATTGAQPQHF.

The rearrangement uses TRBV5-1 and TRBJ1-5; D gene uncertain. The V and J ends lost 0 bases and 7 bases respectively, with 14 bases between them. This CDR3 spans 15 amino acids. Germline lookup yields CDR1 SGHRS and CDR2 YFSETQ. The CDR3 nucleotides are TGCGCCAGCAGCTTGGGCTACGGGGAGACCCAGCCCCAGCATTTT. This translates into CASSLGYGETQPQHF.

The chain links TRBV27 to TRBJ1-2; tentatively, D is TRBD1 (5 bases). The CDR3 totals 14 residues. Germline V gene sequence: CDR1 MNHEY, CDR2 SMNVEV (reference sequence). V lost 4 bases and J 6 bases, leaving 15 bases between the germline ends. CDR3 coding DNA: TGTGCCAGCAGTTCCGGGACCGTTCGGAATGGCTACACCTTC. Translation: CASSSGTVRNGYTF.

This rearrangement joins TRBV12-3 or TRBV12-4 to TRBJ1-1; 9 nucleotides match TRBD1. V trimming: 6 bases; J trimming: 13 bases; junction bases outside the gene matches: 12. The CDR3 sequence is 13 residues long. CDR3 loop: CASSLGTGNLGFF. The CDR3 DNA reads TGTGCCAGCAGCCTGGGGACAGGGAATTTGGGTTTCTTT.

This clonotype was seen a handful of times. CDR3 in DNA: TGCGCCAGCAGTGTGGGACTACCATTAATGAATACGCAGTATTTT. Protein product: CASSVGLPLMNTQYF. This chain uses TRBV10-1 with TRBJ2-3, with 7 nucleotides matching TRBD2. The length of the CDR3 is 15 residues. Germline values: CDR1 WNHNN, CDR2 SYGVQD (reference sequence). The ends lost 4 bases at V and 7 bases at J; junction bases unmatched: 11.